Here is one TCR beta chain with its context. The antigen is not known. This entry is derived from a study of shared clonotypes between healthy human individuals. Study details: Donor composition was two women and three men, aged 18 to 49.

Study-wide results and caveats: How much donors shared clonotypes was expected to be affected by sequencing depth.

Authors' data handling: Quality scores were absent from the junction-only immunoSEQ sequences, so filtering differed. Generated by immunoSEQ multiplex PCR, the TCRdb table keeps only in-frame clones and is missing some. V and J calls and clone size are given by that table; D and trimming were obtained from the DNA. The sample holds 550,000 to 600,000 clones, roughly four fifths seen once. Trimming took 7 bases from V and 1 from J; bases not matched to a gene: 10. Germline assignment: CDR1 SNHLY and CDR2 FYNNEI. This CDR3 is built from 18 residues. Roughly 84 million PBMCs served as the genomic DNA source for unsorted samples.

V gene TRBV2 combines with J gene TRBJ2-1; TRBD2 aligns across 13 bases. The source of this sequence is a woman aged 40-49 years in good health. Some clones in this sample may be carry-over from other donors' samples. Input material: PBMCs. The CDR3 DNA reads TGTGCCAGCACTCAACTAGCGGGAGGGCCCAGATCCTACAATGAGCAGTTCTTC. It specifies CASTQLAGGPRSYNEQFF.